Each of the 26 T cell receptor beta chains below was sequenced from the same sample in a study of T cells after posttransplantation cyclophosphamide. Sampled 1 year posttransplant, controls received myeloablative marrow transplants, methotrexate and a calcineurin inhibitor. TCRdb's copy holds only in-frame clones and misses some; the assay was immunoSEQ multiplex PCR. The profile shows around 22,000 clones, more than 80% of them singletons. Sequencing was performed on PBMCs, taken after an allogeneic stem cell transplant with a calcineurin inhibitor and methotrexate. Every receptor here comes from a female patient aged 45-65 years who received an allogeneic stem cell transplant from an unrelated donor, was CMV-positive, and had chronic GVHD only. The graft donor may be the source of some T cells.

The chain combines TRBV7-3 with TRBJ2-1, with TRBD2 matching 9 bases. There are 17 residues in the CDR3. Unmatched junction bases numbered 12, after V lost 1 base and J lost 8 bases. CDR1 SGHTA and CDR2 FQGTGA come from the germline V gene. CDR3 sequence: CASSLNYAREGPDEQFF. As DNA, the CDR3 is TGTGCCAGCAGCTTAAATTACGCGCGGGAGGGCCCGGATGAGCAGTTCTTC.

This clone was counted a single time. The chain combines TRBV29-1 with TRBJ2-4; 8 bases agree with TRBD1. V trimming: 7 bases; J trimming: 8 bases; junction bases outside the gene matches: 10. The CDR3 extends over 13 amino acids. Germline V gene lookup returns CDR1 SQVTM and CDR2 ANQGSEA. The CDR3 DNA is TGCAGCGCCCTTTTGACAGGGGTTCACATTCAGTACTTC. As protein: CSALLTGVHIQYF. Based on the CDR3 plus reference TRBV29-1 and TRBJ2-4, the full variable domain is SAVISQKPSRDICQRGTSLTIQCQVDSQVTMMFWYRQQPGQSLTLIATANQGSEATYESGFVIDKFPISRPNLTFSTLTVSNMSPEDSSIYLCSALLTGVHIQYFGAGTRLSVL.

J is TRBJ1-6 and V is TRBV7-3; no firm D call. Germline V gives CDR1 SGHTA, CDR2 FQGTGA. V was pared by 1 base and J by 6 bases, with 7 bases between. This CDR3 has 14 residues. Written as DNA, the CDR3 is TGTGCCAGCAGCTTAAATCCGGGTAATTCACCCCTCCACTTT. It is translated as CASSLNPGNSPLHF. The variable domain in full, completed from reference TRBV7-3 and TRBJ1-6, reads GAGVSQTPSNKVTEKGKYVELRCDPISGHTALYWYRQSLGQGPEFLIYFQGTGAADDSGLPNDRFFAVRPEGSVSTLKIQRTERGDSAVYLCASSLNPGNSPLHFGNGTRLTVT.

V is TRBV29-1 and J is TRBJ1-2; D is perhaps TRBD1 (5 bases). The germline gives CDR1 SQVTM, CDR2 ANQGSEA. This CDR3 spans 16 amino acids. V was clipped by 7 bases and J by 2 bases, with 23 bases between them. The CDR3 spells CSATGVDPETNYGYTF. DNA of the CDR3: TGCAGCGCCACGGGGGTGGATCCTGAGACCAACTATGGCTACACCTTC.

Concerning this clone itself: One end of the junction varies from germline; a read error may be responsible. The rearrangement uses TRBV5-1 and TRBJ2-3, with 10 positions matching TRBD2. The CDR3 consists of 15 residues. Germline CDR1 reads SGHRS; CDR2 reads YFSETQ. The CDR3 reads CASSRTSGNTDTRYF. The CDR3 nucleotides read TGCGCCAGCAGCCGAACTAGCGGGAACACAGATACGCGGTATTTT.

CDR3 DNA: TGCGCCAGCAGCGCCAGGGGAGGGACAGATACGCAGTATTTT. It is translated as CASSARGGTDTQYF. The J gene is TRBJ2-3, the V gene TRBV5-1, with D possibly matching TRBD2 (7 bases). This CDR3 is built from 14 residues. V was pared by 4 bases and J by 3 bases, with 12 bases between. Germline values: CDR1 SGHRS, CDR2 YFSETQ.

This sequence joins TRBV9 and TRBJ1-1; D may be TRBD1 (5 bases). V lost 4 bases to trimming and J lost 6 bases, with 16 bases between them. The CDR3 runs to 14 residues. Germline CDR1 and CDR2: SGDLS and YYNGEE. Here the CDR3 DNA reads TGTGCCAGCAGCCCAGTGGGGGGAGTCTCTGAAGCTTTCTTT. The encoded protein is CASSPVGGVSEAFF.

V and J are TRBV11-3 and TRBJ2-2; TRBD1 might be the D (6 bases). Trimming removed 3 bases from V and 6 bases from J, with 8 bases in between. This CDR3 contains 13 residues. CDR1 and CDR2 (germline): SGHNT, YENEEA. The CDR3 sequence is CASSLAGAGELFF. The CDR3 DNA is TGTGCCAGCAGCTTGGCAGGGGCCGGGGAGCTGTTTTTT. The variable domain in full, completed from reference TRBV11-3 and TRBJ2-2, reads EAGVVQSPRYKIIEKKQPVAFWCNPISGHNTLYWYLQNLGQGPELLIRYENEEAVDDSQLPKDRFSAERLKGVDSTLKIQPAELGDSAVYLCASSLAGAGELFFGEGSRLTVL.

The V gene is TRBV6-1, the J gene TRBJ1-1; D call uncertain. V lost 10 bases, J lost 0 bases, and 12 bases lay in between. There are 13 residues in the CDR3. CDR1 MNHNS and CDR2 SASEGT come from the germline V gene. In DNA form, the CDR3 reads TGTGCCACTAAACTCTCGATGAACACTGAAGCTTTCTTT. Translated: CATKLSMNTEAFF.

The chain couples TRBV18 to TRBJ1-3, with D uncertain. CDR3 size: 15 residues. V was pared by 2 bases and J by 0 bases, with 8 bases between. Germline loops: CDR1 KGHSH, CDR2 LQKENI. The CDR3 loop reads CASSPGGSSGNTIYF. DNA of the CDR3: TGTGCCAGCTCACCAGGCGGGAGCTCTGGAAACACCATATATTTT.

This rearrangement joins TRBV29-1 to TRBJ1-5; D may be TRBD1 (5 bases). V dropped 7 bases and J dropped 0 bases, with 22 bases sitting between them. Germline V gene data show CDR1 as SQVTM and CDR2 as ANQGSEA. The CDR3 sequence is 17 residues long. The DNA for the CDR3 is TGCAGCGCCATGGAGGCGGGAGGGGACCTTAGCAATCAGCCCCAGCATTTT. Translated: CSAMEAGGDLSNQPQHF. The full variable domain, completed using reference TRBV29-1 and TRBJ1-5, is SAVISQKPSRDICQRGTSLTIQCQVDSQVTMMFWYRQQPGQSLTLIATANQGSEATYESGFVIDKFPISRPNLTFSTLTVSNMSPEDSSIYLCSAMEAGGDLSNQPQHFGDGTRLSIL.

V gene TRBV5-1 combines with J gene TRBJ2-5; TRBD2 matches 7 bases. The CDR3 extends over 15 amino acids. Per germline, CDR1 SGHRS and CDR2 YFSETQ. Germline trimming cut 0 bases from V and 4 bases from J; bases unmatched to any gene: 6. CDR3 DNA sequence: TGCGCCAGCAGCTTGGAAGTGGCGGGAGCAGAGACCCAGTACTTC. Translating gives CASSLEVAGAETQYF. The whole variable domain, remainder taken from reference TRBV5-1 and TRBJ2-5, is KAGVTQTPRYLIKTRGQQVTLSCSPISGHRSVSWYQQTPGQGLQFLFEYFSETQRNKGNFPGRFSGRQFSNSRSEMNVSTLELGDSALYLCASSLEVAGAETQYFGPGTRLLVL.

The V gene is TRBV28, the J gene TRBJ2-3, with 16 bases that match TRBD2. The CDR3 totals 19 residues. V lost 3 bases, J lost 0 bases, and 6 bases stayed unmatched. CDR1 and CDR2 from the germline V gene are MDHEN and SYDVKM. CDR3 in amino acids: CASSFLGTSGRASTDTQYF. DNA of the CDR3: TGTGCCAGCAGTTTTCTCGGGACTAGCGGGAGGGCAAGCACAGATACGCAGTATTTT.

CDR3 DNA: TGTGCCAGCAGCTTCAAGCTTAGCACAGATACGCAGTATTTT. Protein product: CASSFKLSTDTQYF. The chain recombines TRBV7-6 with TRBJ2-3; D not certain. The germline gives CDR1 SGHVS, CDR2 FNYEAQ. This CDR3 comprises 14 residues. The ends were cut back, 3 bases at V and 0 bases at J, with 7 bases in the middle. Supplemented by reference TRBV7-6 and TRBJ2-3, the full variable domain reads GAGVSQSPRYKVTKRGQDVALRCDPISGHVSLYWYRQALGQGPEFLTYFNYEAQQDKSGLPNDRFSAERPEGSISTLTIQRTEQRDSAMYRCASSFKLSTDTQYFGPGTRLTVL.

This chain links TRBV28 with TRBJ2-7; D not resolved. Germline lookup yields CDR1 MDHEN and CDR2 SYDVKM. This CDR3 has 14 residues. Trimming pared 5 bases from V and 0 bases from J, leaving 11 bases between. This CDR3 reads CASSPLPDSYEQYF. CDR3 bases: TGTGCCAGCAGTCCACTCCCTGACTCCTACGAGCAGTACTTC.

The V and J genes are TRBV2 and TRBJ2-1, with 7 nucleotides matching TRBD1. The CDR3 totals 16 residues. The V gene end was trimmed by 7 bases and the J gene end by 0 bases; junction bases not matched to a gene: 9. Germline CDR1 and CDR2: SNHLY and FYNNEI. The CDR3: CASMGGAGGSYNEQFF. CDR3 coding DNA: TGTGCCAGCATGGGCGGCGCAGGGGGCTCCTACAATGAGCAGTTCTTC.

The chain has TRBV6-6 and TRBJ1-2; possible D gene TRBD1, 6 bases. Between the trimmed V and J ends, which lost 4 bases and 3 bases, there was a span of 15 bases. The CDR3 length is 15 residues. Germline CDR1 MNHNY, CDR2 SVGAGI (reference sequence). In nucleotides, the CDR3 is TGTGCCAGCAGTTCCAGCAGGGGCTCGGACTATGGCTACACCTTC. Translation gives CASSSSRGSDYGYTF.

This chain uses TRBV6-6 with TRBJ2-1; 10 nucleotides agree with TRBD2. This CDR3 region has 14 residues. V dropped 7 bases and J dropped 7; count of bases not matched to a gene: 7. Germline values: CDR1 MNHNY, CDR2 SVGAGI (reference sequence). CDR3 sequence: CASTPASGSNEQFF. The CDR3 DNA sequence: TGTGCCAGCACACCGGCTAGCGGGAGTAATGAGCAGTTCTTC.

The V and J genes are TRBV5-6 and TRBJ2-1, with 8 bases identical to TRBD1. Germline V gene sequence: CDR1 SGHDT, CDR2 YYEEEE. CDR3 length: 16 amino acids. V shed 5 bases, J shed 4 bases, and the junction held 11 bases outside the gene matches. CDR3 DNA sequence: TGTGCCAGCAGTCAAACTACAGGGGGAAGATACAATGAGCAGTTCTTC. Encoded protein: CASSQTTGGRYNEQFF.

This clone was found once. The chain carries TRBV5-5 and TRBJ2-7; D gene ambiguous. V was pared by 0 bases and J by 0 bases, with 7 bases between. Germline values: CDR1 SGHKS, CDR2 YYEKEE (reference sequence). The length of the CDR3 is 14 residues. In nucleotides, the CDR3 is TGTGCCAGCAGCTTGGCTGGCGGCTCCTACGAGCAGTACTTC. Encoded protein: CASSLAGGSYEQYF.

The CDR3 DNA reads TGTGCCAGTAGTATAGGTGGTAGCGCAATCTCCTACGAGCAGTACTTC. Residues: CASSIGGSAISYEQYF. The chain is built from TRBV19 and TRBJ2-5; possibly TRBD2 for D (5 bases). The better agreement between TRBJ2-7 and the DNA end casts doubt on the J call. This CDR3 is built from 16 residues. The germline V gene has CDR1 LNHDA and CDR2 SQIVND (reference sequence).

The rearrangement links TRBV28 to TRBJ2-7; 8 bases are shared with TRBD1. The CDR3 loop spans 14 amino acids. Trimming took 5 bases from V and 2 from J; bases not matched to a gene: 5. Germline values: CDR1 MDHEN, CDR2 SYDVKM. CDR3 amino acids: CASSVGQVAYEQYF. Written as DNA, the CDR3 is TGTGCCAGCAGTGTGGGACAGGTTGCCTACGAGCAGTACTTC.

V and J are TRBV28 and TRBJ1-2; perhaps TRBD1 as D (5 bases). V was trimmed by 10 bases and J by 3 bases, leaving 18 bases between them. CDR1 is MDHEN, CDR2 SYDVKM, per germline. CDR3 length: 14 amino acids. The CDR3 protein is CATWGRTSDYGYTF. The CDR3 nucleotides are TGTGCCACCTGGGGCCGGACCTCTGACTATGGCTACACCTTC.

The genes are TRBV19 and TRBJ2-7; tentatively, D is TRBD2 (5 bases). V was clipped by 1 base and J by 0 bases, with 13 bases between them. CDR1 and CDR2 from the germline V gene are LNHDA and SQIVND (reference sequence). The length of the CDR3 is 16 residues. CDR3 region: CASSIGGSAISYEQYF. The CDR3 DNA is TGTGCCAGTAGTATAGGTGGTAGCGCAATCTCCTACGAGCAGTACTTC.

This clone was detected a few times. V and J are TRBV19 and TRBJ1-1, with D perhaps matching TRBD1 (5 bases). The germline V gene has CDR1 LNHDA and CDR2 SQIVND (reference sequence). Trimming took 4 bases from V and 1 from J, leaving 16 bases between them. The CDR3 totals 16 residues. In nucleotides, the CDR3 is TGTGCCAGTAGTAGGGGTGCGGGGCTCAAGAACACTGAAGCTTTCTTT. It yields the protein CASSRGAGLKNTEAFF.

The chain has TRBV19 and TRBJ1-6; 10 positions match TRBD1. This CDR3 region has 14 residues. Trimming at V came to 6 bases and at J to 9 bases, leaving 5 bases not matched to a gene. From germline, CDR1 is LNHDA and CDR2 SQIVND (reference sequence). The CDR3, as DNA: TGTGCCAGTAGAGGGACAGGGGTTCGTTCACCCCTCCACTTT. This translates into CASRGTGVRSPLHF.